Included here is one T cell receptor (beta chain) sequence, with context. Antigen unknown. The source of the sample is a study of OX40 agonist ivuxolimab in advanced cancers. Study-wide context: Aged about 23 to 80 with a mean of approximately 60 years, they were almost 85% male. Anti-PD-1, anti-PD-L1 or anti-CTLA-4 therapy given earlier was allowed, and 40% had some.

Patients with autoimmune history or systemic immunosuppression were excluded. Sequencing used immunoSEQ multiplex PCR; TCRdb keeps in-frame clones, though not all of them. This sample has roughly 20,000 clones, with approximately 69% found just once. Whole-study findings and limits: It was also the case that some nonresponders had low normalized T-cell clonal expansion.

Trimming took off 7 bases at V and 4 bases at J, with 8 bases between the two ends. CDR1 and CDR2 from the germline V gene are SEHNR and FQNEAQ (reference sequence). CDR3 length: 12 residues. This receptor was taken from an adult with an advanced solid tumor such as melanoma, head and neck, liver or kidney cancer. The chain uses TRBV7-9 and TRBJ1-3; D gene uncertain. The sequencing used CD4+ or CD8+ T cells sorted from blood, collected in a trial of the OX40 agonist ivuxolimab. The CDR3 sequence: CASNLGGNTIYF. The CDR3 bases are TGTGCCAGCAACCTAGGGGGAAACACCATATATTTT. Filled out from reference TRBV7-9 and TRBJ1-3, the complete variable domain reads DTGVSQNPRHKITKRGQNVTFRCDPISEHNRLYWYRQTLGQGPEFLTYFQNEAQLEKSRLLSDRFSAERPKGSFSTLEIQRTEQGDSAMYLCASNLGGNTIYFGEGSWLTVV.